The 10 T cell receptor beta chains presented below share a single source sample, sequenced in a study of cytomegalovirus exposure and HLA in healthy donors. It was with 60 Vbeta and 13 Jbeta primers that the PCR ran. The protocol was immunoSEQ multiplex PCR, while the TCRdb copy is restricted to in-frame clones and leaves out a portion. The repertoire has 100,000 to 120,000 clones, roughly 80% of them found once; the top ten carry about 6.9%. Source material: PBMCs. These receptors came from a man younger than 40 in good health and CMV-seropositive.

The chain employs TRBV6-1 and TRBJ2-2; D remains unclear. CDR1 and CDR2 from the germline V gene are MNHNS and SASEGT. CDR3 length: 13 amino acids. The V end lost 8 bases, the J end lost 1 base, and 8 bases lay between the germline ends. CDR3: CASEPGNTGELFF. As DNA, the CDR3 is TGTGCCAGCGAGCCGGGGAACACCGGGGAGCTGTTTTTT.

The chain has TRBV6-5 and TRBJ1-2; 8 bases are a match to TRBD1. The CDR3 loop spans 15 amino acids. Germline values: CDR1 MNHEY, CDR2 SVGAGI. J lost 2 bases, V lost 7 bases, and 9 bases had no gene match. As DNA, the CDR3 is TGTGCCAGCAAAGATACAGGGGGAAAGAACTATGGCTACACCTTC. It encodes CASKDTGGKNYGYTF.

The V gene is TRBV6-1, the J gene TRBJ1-5; D might be TRBD1 (6 bases). There are 15 residues in the CDR3. The germline gives CDR1 MNHNS, CDR2 SASEGT. The ends were cut back, 8 bases at V and 1 base at J, with 15 bases in the middle. The CDR3 loop reads CASSNTQGSNQPQHF. CDR3 coding DNA: TGTGCCAGCTCTAATACCCAGGGGAGCAATCAGCCCCAGCATTTT.

The sample holds one count of this clone. A junction end diverges from the germline sequence, so it may reflect a read error. The CDR3 here is CASRVPNAAHF. The CDR3, as DNA: TGTGCCAGCAGAGTGCCAAACGCGGCGCACTTC. The chain has TRBV2 and TRBJ2-4; D remains unclear. The CDR3 is 11 residues long. Germline V gene data show CDR1 as SNHLY and CDR2 as FYNNEI.

J is TRBJ1-5 and V is TRBV7-9; unclear D gene. V lost 4 bases, J lost 2 bases, and 12 bases lay in between. Germline V gene sequence: CDR1 SEHNR, CDR2 FQNEAQ (reference sequence). This CDR3 spans 15 amino acids. CDR3 coding DNA: TGTGCCAGCAGCTGGAGCGGCCTCGGCAATCAGCCCCAGCATTTT. Residues: CASSWSGLGNQPQHF.

The V gene is TRBV11-1, the J gene TRBJ2-5; D is perhaps TRBD1 (6 bases). The CDR3 covers 12 residues. V lost 5 bases and J lost 3, with 7 bases in between. Germline values: CDR1 SGHAT, CDR2 FQDESV (reference sequence). Written as DNA, the CDR3 is TGTGCCAGCAGCCAGGGGAAAGAGACCCAGTACTTC. Its protein is CASSQGKETQYF.

The rearrangement links TRBV9 to TRBJ1-1; D not resolved. This CDR3 has 14 amino acids. V lost 2 bases, J lost 3 bases, and 11 bases lay in between. The germline gives CDR1 SGDLS, CDR2 YYNGEE. The CDR3 DNA is TGTGCCAGCAGCGTCGTGGAGGAGTACACTGAAGCTTTCTTT. The encoded protein is CASSVVEEYTEAFF.

This clone was seen only once. The chain links TRBV27 to TRBJ1-2; D is possibly TRBD1 (6 bases). The CDR3 has 12 amino acids. V lost 6 bases and J 4 bases, leaving 9 bases between the germline ends. The germline CDR1 and CDR2 sequences are MNHEY and SMNVEV (reference sequence). CDR3 region: CASRATGYGYTF. The CDR3 nucleotides are TGTGCCAGCAGAGCGACAGGCTATGGCTACACCTTC.

This chain links TRBV7-8 with TRBJ2-2, with a weak D call TRBD1 (6 bases). The V end lost 4 bases, the J end lost 4 bases, and 16 bases lay between the germline ends. The CDR3 consists of 16 residues. Germline loops: CDR1 SGHVS, CDR2 FQNEAQ. CDR3 sequence: CASSWGLAGPTGELFF. The CDR3 coding sequence is TGTGCCAGCAGCTGGGGGCTAGCCGGGCCCACCGGGGAGCTGTTTTTT.

The genes are TRBV6-1 and TRBJ2-3; 12 nucleotides align to TRBD1. CDR3 length: 18 amino acids. CDR1 and CDR2 from the germline V gene are MNHNS and SASEGT. V was clipped by 3 bases and J by 1 base; unmatched bases: 8. The CDR3 sequence: CASSESGTGGLRTDTQYF. The CDR3 DNA reads as TGTGCCAGCAGTGAGTCCGGGACAGGGGGCTTACGCACAGATACGCAGTATTTT.